This entry lists 6 T cell receptor beta chains sequenced from one sample in a study of blood T cell repertoires in COVID-19. Libraries were prepared by immunoSEQ multiplex PCR; TCRdb keeps only in-frame clonotypes and omits some of them. The table has 180,000 or so clones, approximately 80% seen once. The sequenced sample consisted of PBMCs or T cells enriched from blood (not recorded which). The origin of the receptors is a man aged 50-60 years who had recovered from COVID-19.

This clone was counted between two and nine times. V is TRBV3-1 (or the pseudogene TRBV3-2) and J is TRBJ2-2; 10 nucleotides match TRBD2. Germline CDR1 reads LGHDT; CDR2 reads YNNKEL (reference sequence). This CDR3 spans 15 amino acids. V shed 4 bases and J 7 bases; nucleotides not matched to a gene: 6. This chain's CDR3 is CASSPQRGGRGELFF. In DNA form, the CDR3 reads TGTGCCAGCAGCCCCCAGCGGGGGGGCCGCGGGGAGCTGTTTTTT.

The V gene is TRBV28, the J gene TRBJ1-5, with 7 bases that match TRBD1. In germline, CDR1 is MDHEN, CDR2 SYDVKM. With 6 bases clipped from V and 5 bases from J, the junction kept 4 bases outside the gene matches. The CDR3 is made up of 13 amino acids. This CDR3 is CASSGDRDQPQHF. In nucleotides, the CDR3 is TGTGCCAGCAGCGGTGACAGGGATCAGCCCCAGCATTTT.

The V call is TRBV29-1, the J call TRBJ2-7; 8 bases are a match to TRBD2. Trimming took 6 bases from V and 2 from J; bases not matched to a gene: 3. CDR3 length: 12 amino acids. Germline V gene data show CDR1 as SQVTM and CDR2 as ANQGSEA. DNA for the CDR3: TGCAGCGTGGGCGGGGGGCCCTACGAGCAGTACTTC. This gives the protein CSVGGGPYEQYF.

The J gene is TRBJ1-2, the V gene TRBV5-1; 8 bases match TRBD1. This CDR3 spans 15 amino acids. The ends lost 0 bases at V and 5 bases at J; junction bases unmatched: 6. Germline CDR1 is SGHRS and CDR2 is YFSETQ. The CDR3 coding sequence is TGCGCCAGCAGCTTGGCGGCAGGGGGCGTTTATGGCTACACCTTC. Its translation: CASSLAAGGVYGYTF.

V usage is TRBV4-1 and J usage is TRBJ2-7, with TRBD1 matching over 9 bases. The junction had 4 bases not matched to a gene; V was cut back by 0 bases and J by 4 bases. CDR3 length: 15 residues. Germline V CDR1 and CDR2: MGHRA, YSYEKL. This chain's CDR3 is CASSQDGQGWYEQYF. The CDR3 DNA follows: TGCGCCAGCAGCCAAGATGGACAGGGGTGGTACGAGCAGTACTTC.

V usage is TRBV4-2 and J usage is TRBJ1-1, with D perhaps TRBD1 (5 bases). This CDR3 is built from 15 residues. V gave up 0 bases and J gave up 0 bases, with 8 bases separating them. Germline V gene lookup returns CDR1 LGHNA and CDR2 YNFKEQ. CDR3 in DNA: TGTGCCAGCAGCCAAGAGACAGTGGTGAACACTGAAGCTTTCTTT. Translation: CASSQETVVNTEAFF.